The 16 T cell receptor beta chains listed next were all sequenced from one sample in a study of tumor T cells in aggressive B-cell lymphoma. The protocol was immunoSEQ multiplex PCR, while the TCRdb copy is restricted to in-frame clones and leaves out a portion. The sample includes 2,000 to 3,000 clones, about 90% of them seen just once. Sequencing was performed on tumor tissue. These receptors were obtained from an adult with diffuse large B cell lymphoma.

The genes are TRBV19 and TRBJ2-7; possible D gene TRBD1, 5 bases. Germline lookup yields CDR1 LNHDA and CDR2 SQIVND (reference sequence). Between the trimmed V and J ends, which lost 8 bases and 9 bases, there was a span of 14 bases. CDR3 length: 11 amino acids. CDR3 sequence reads: CASATGRVQYF. CDR3 nucleotides: TGTGCCAGTGCTACAGGTCGGGTGCAGTACTTC.

The V call is TRBV19, the J call TRBJ2-3, with 8 bases fitting TRBD2. V gave up 5 bases and J gave up 2 bases; unmatched junction bases: 6. The CDR3 is 15 residues long. Germline CDR1 is LNHDA and CDR2 is SQIVND (reference sequence). The CDR3 DNA follows: TGTGCCAGTAGTGGGCGGGAGGTGGACACAGATACGCAGTATTTT. The encoded protein is CASSGREVDTDTQYF.

The J gene is TRBJ2-3, the V gene TRBV5-6; D remains unclear. The CDR3 contains 12 residues. Germline assignment: CDR1 SGHDT and CDR2 YYEEEE. Trimming removed 3 bases from V and 8 bases from J, with 10 bases in between. The CDR3: CASSYDSGTQYF. CDR3 DNA sequence: TGTGCCAGCAGCTATGACTCCGGTACGCAGTATTTT.

This chain links TRBV29-1 with TRBJ2-1; 9 nucleotides match TRBD2. With 7 bases clipped from V and 9 bases from J, the junction kept 4 bases outside the gene matches. CDR3 length: 11 residues. CDR1 is SQVTM, CDR2 ANQGSEA, per germline. For the CDR3, the DNA is TGCAGCGCGGGACTAGCTAGTGAGCAGTTCTTC. Translated, it gives CSAGLASEQFF.

This chain connects TRBV28 to TRBJ1-5; D may be TRBD1 (5 bases). Trimming pared 3 bases from V and 1 base from J, leaving 13 bases between. This CDR3 has 16 amino acids. Germline loops: CDR1 MDHEN, CDR2 SYDVKM. The CDR3 sequence is CASSFGGGGSNQPQHF. The CDR3 DNA follows: TGTGCCAGCAGTTTCGGGGGGGGAGGAAGCAATCAGCCCCAGCATTTT.

V usage is TRBV5-1 and J usage is TRBJ2-7, with D tentatively TRBD2 (7 bases). The CDR3 consists of 17 residues. Germline V gene sequence: CDR1 SGHRS, CDR2 YFSETQ. The V end lost 6 bases, the J end lost 3 bases, and 25 bases lay between the germline ends. CDR3 loop: CASKLGGGHTSCYEQYV. CDR3 sequence (DNA): TGCGCCAGCAAACTAGGGGGGGGGCACACGTCTTGCTACGAGCAGTACGTC.

The chain combines TRBV5-1 with TRBJ1-1, with a tentative D call TRBD1 (6 bases). Germline values: CDR1 SGHRS, CDR2 YFSETQ. This CDR3 is 14 amino acids long. V was clipped by 3 bases and J by 4 bases, with 13 bases between them. The CDR3 nucleotides read TGCGCCAGCAGCTCGATACAGGGTAGCACTGAAGCTTTCTTT. This encodes CASSSIQGSTEAFF. Full variable domain (missing parts from reference TRBV5-1 and TRBJ1-1): KAGVTQTPRYLIKTRGQQVTLSCSPISGHRSVSWYQQTPGQGLQFLFEYFSETQRNKGNFPGRFSGRQFSNSRSEMNVSTLELGDSALYLCASSSIQGSTEAFFGQGTRLTVV.

The CDR3 spells CASRGSGQPQHF. The CDR3, as DNA: TGTGCCAGCAGAGGGAGTGGACAGCCCCAGCATTTT. The V gene is TRBV28, the J gene TRBJ1-5; D call uncertain. Trimming cost V 6 bases and J 7 bases, with 10 bases left between them. The CDR3 length is 12 residues. The germline V gene has CDR1 MDHEN and CDR2 SYDVKM.

The CDR3: CASSPSGSGLTGELFF. The CDR3 DNA sequence: TGTGCCAGCAGCCCATCGGGTAGCGGGCTCACCGGGGAGCTGTTTTTT. The chain couples TRBV9 to TRBJ2-2, with 7 bases matching TRBD2. The V gene end was trimmed by 4 bases and the J gene end by 4 bases; junction bases not matched to a gene: 10. CDR1 SGDLS and CDR2 YYNGEE come from the germline V gene. CDR3 length equals 16 residues.

V gene TRBV18 combines with J gene TRBJ2-1; TRBD2 agrees at 9 bases. V gave up 2 bases and J gave up 10 bases; unmatched junction bases: 3. The V gene's germline CDR1 is KGHSH and CDR2 LQKENI. CDR3 length: 13 residues. CDR3 in DNA: TGTGCCAGCTCACCAAGCCTAGCGGGGGAGCAGTTCTTC. It codes for CASSPSLAGEQFF.

This sequence joins TRBV7-2 and TRBJ1-1; D possibly corresponds to TRBD1 (5 bases). Germline CDR1 and CDR2: SGHTA and FQGNSA. CDR3 length: 11 residues. Trimming removed 10 bases at V and 13 bases at J, with 19 bases between. The CDR3: CANGGSVLDFF. The CDR3 DNA reads as TGTGCCAACGGGGGGTCGGTTTTGGATTTCTTT.

V gene TRBV10-3 combines with J gene TRBJ1-5; 7 bases are shared with TRBD1. CDR1 and CDR2 from the germline V gene are ENHRY and SYGVKD. The ends lost 4 bases at V and 7 bases at J; junction bases unmatched: 13. The CDR3 contains 16 residues. The CDR3 reads CAISAPPPDREQPQHF. The CDR3 nucleotides are TGTGCCATCAGTGCCCCACCCCCCGACAGGGAACAGCCCCAGCATTTT.

This rearrangement joins TRBV7-2 to TRBJ2-2, with TRBD2 matching 12 bases. The V segment lost 7 bases and the J segment 4 bases; nucleotides outside the gene matches: 4. The germline gives CDR1 SGHTA, CDR2 FQGNSA. The CDR3 runs 15 residues. The CDR3 reads CASTTSGGFTGELFF. DNA for the CDR3: TGTGCCAGCACAACTAGCGGGGGGTTCACCGGGGAGCTGTTTTTT.

V is TRBV28 and J is TRBJ1-4, with D possibly being TRBD1 (6 bases). Deletions cut 4 bases from V and 5 bases from J, with 14 bases between. The CDR3 has 15 residues. CDR1 is MDHEN, CDR2 SYDVKM, per germline. In nucleotides, the CDR3 is TGTGCCAGCAGTTCACCGGACAGAGGAAATGAAAAACTGTTTTTT. Amino acid sequence: CASSSPDRGNEKLFF.

Only one count was recorded for this clone. The chain joins TRBV7-2 to TRBJ1-1; D call uncertain. The CDR3 covers 11 residues. Germline-derived CDR1 and CDR2 are SGHTA and FQGNSA. The V end lost 3 bases, the J end lost 8 bases, and 7 bases lay between the germline ends. The CDR3: CASSFLVEAFF. Here the CDR3 DNA reads TGTGCCAGCAGCTTTTTAGTCGAAGCTTTCTTT.

This chain uses TRBV19 with TRBJ2-2; D is possibly TRBD2 (6 bases). The ends were cut back, 6 bases at V and 6 bases at J, with 17 bases in the middle. Germline-derived CDR1 and CDR2 are LNHDA and SQIVND (reference sequence). The CDR3 length is 15 residues. The CDR3 region is CASSHRVTGAGELFF. In nucleotides, the CDR3 is TGTGCCAGTAGCCATAGGGTGACGGGGGCCGGGGAGCTGTTTTTT.